This TCR beta chain was captured in a study of Graves' ophthalmopathy and Graves' hyperthyroidism. Germline V gene sequence: CDR1 SGHTA, CDR2 FQGTGA. CDR3 size: 16 residues. V dropped 6 bases and J dropped 0 bases, with 14 bases sitting between them. Presentation of ophthalmopathy in the donors involved moderate-to-severe activity, CAS ≥3, NOSPECS ≥4 and a duration under 3 months. Pregnancy or lactation, uncontrolled infections and other autoimmune diseases were grounds for excluding patients. Scientists amplified the TCR beta CDR3 regions from RNA transcripts. The authors performed first-round RT-PCR with HTBI primers and then a second-round multiplex PCR. TCRdb called the multiplex PCR reads again in MiXCR, with one record for every CDR3 protein. This table has under 350,000 distinct CDR3 sequences, roughly a sixth appearing once. Study results and caveats: The majority of expanded thyroid clonotypes above 0.001 frequency also occurred in blood.

The sample holds many counts of this clonotype. What it binds is unknown. The rearrangement joins TRBV7-3 to TRBJ2-2, with D possibly matching TRBD1 (6 bases). Input material: peripheral blood. The sequence was collected from an adult man with Graves' ophthalmopathy. The CDR3, as DNA: TGTGCCAGCAGTCCTCCCGGGACATCGAACACCGGGGAGCTGTTTTTT. This gives the protein CASSPPGTSNTGELFF.